This TCR beta chain was profiled in a study of OX40 agonist ivuxolimab in advanced cancers. Whole-study context: Under the entry rules, prior anti-PD-1, anti-PD-L1 or anti-CTLA-4 therapy was allowed, and around 36% had some.

Only a few counts were recorded for this clone. The antigen remains undetermined. This sample also contains other DNA sequences that code for the same CDR3. Germline V gene lookup returns CDR1 SGDLS and CDR2 YYNGEE. The CDR3 loop spans 12 amino acids. V was shortened by 3 bases and J by 3 bases, with 7 bases between the two germline ends. Method: immunoSEQ multiplex PCR; TCRdb's copy keeps in-frame clones and lacks some. This table holds about 58,000 clones, about 90% found once. Overall study results and limits: At 0.1 to 3.0 mg/kg, clonal expansion of CD4+ and CD8+ blood T cells had occurred by week 6.

Patients with a history of autoimmune disease or on systemic immunosuppression were excluded. The chain joins TRBV9 to TRBJ2-7, with unresolved D. The sequencing here drew on CD4+ or CD8+ T cells sorted from blood, taken in a trial of the OX40 agonist ivuxolimab. The receptor comes from an adult with an advanced solid tumor such as melanoma, head and neck, liver or kidney cancer. As DNA, the CDR3 is TGTGCCAGCAGCGCCACCGGCTACGAGCAGTACTTC. This encodes CASSATGYEQYF.